These 26 T cell receptor beta chains came from one sample sequenced in a study of neoadjuvant nivolumab and ipilimumab in lung cancer. Here immunoSEQ multiplex PCR was the method, and the copy in TCRdb shows in-frame clones only, minus some. The sample holds fewer than 20,000 clones, 76% seen once. Specimen: tumor tissue, collected after neoadjuvant nivolumab, alone or with ipilimumab, at or shortly before surgery. Receptors originate from an adult with non-small cell lung cancer.

In nucleotides, the CDR3 is TGTGCCACCGGACAGGGGAACTATGGCTACACCTTC. It translates to CATGQGNYGYTF. This rearrangement joins TRBV6-5 to TRBJ1-2; 9 nucleotides align to TRBD1. Germline V gives CDR1 MNHEY, CDR2 SVGAGI. The CDR3 consists of 12 residues. Germline trimming cut 10 bases from V and 2 bases from J; bases unmatched to any gene: 2.

The rearrangement links TRBV7-2 to TRBJ1-4, with 7 bases fitting TRBD1. The V and J ends lost 1 base and 8 bases, in that order; junction bases with no gene match: 4. CDR3 length: 14 amino acids. Germline-derived CDR1 and CDR2 are SGHTA and FQGNSA. For the CDR3, the DNA is TGTGCCAGCAGCTTAGGGCAGGGGGAGGAAAAACTGTTTTTT. Translating it yields CASSLGQGEEKLFF.

This chain joins TRBV11-2 and TRBJ2-2; no reliable D call. V shed 5 bases and J shed 8 bases, with 12 bases lying between them. This CDR3 has 13 amino acids. Germline values: CDR1 SGHAT, CDR2 FQNNGV. CDR3 in amino acids: CASSPHPQGELFF. The CDR3 coding sequence is TGTGCCAGCAGCCCACATCCCCAAGGGGAGCTGTTTTTT.

V gene TRBV11-1 combines with J gene TRBJ2-3, with 8 positions matching TRBD2. Germline lookup yields CDR1 SGHAT and CDR2 FQDESV (reference sequence). CDR3 size: 17 residues. Trimming cost V 5 bases and J 4 bases; bases outside gene matches: 14. DNA of the CDR3: TGTGCCAGCAGCCCCAGGTCTATCGGGGGGGGCCCAGATACGCAGTATTTT. Protein sequence: CASSPRSIGGGPDTQYF.

The V and J genes are TRBV7-3 and TRBJ2-3, with TRBD2 as a possible D gene (6 bases). Germline V gene sequence: CDR1 SGHTA, CDR2 FQGTGA. Trimming took off 8 bases at V and 5 bases at J, with 14 bases between the two ends. This CDR3 spans 13 amino acids. The chain's CDR3 is CASSGGWRDTQYF. CDR3 bases: TGTGCCAGCTCTGGGGGGTGGCGAGATACGCAGTATTTT.

The chain combines TRBV5-1 with TRBJ2-3; D is ambiguous. Germline CDR1 is SGHRS and CDR2 is YFSETQ. V lost 4 bases to trimming and J lost 1 base, with 13 bases between them. This CDR3 has 15 residues. This CDR3 is CASSPQPTGTDTQYF. The CDR3 coding sequence is TGCGCCAGCAGCCCTCAGCCGACGGGCACAGATACGCAGTATTTT.

The chain links TRBV5-5 to TRBJ1-3, with a weak D call TRBD1 (5 bases). V dropped 0 bases and J dropped 0 bases, with 13 bases sitting between them. CDR3 size: 17 residues. Per the germline V gene, CDR1 is SGHKS and CDR2 is YYEKEE (reference sequence). The chain's CDR3 is CASSLAGGGASGNTIYF. The DNA for the CDR3 is TGTGCCAGCAGCTTGGCCGGTGGTGGGGCCTCTGGAAACACCATATATTTT.

The genes are TRBV7-3 and TRBJ2-1; D is unresolved. Deletions cut 0 bases from V and 9 bases from J, with 9 bases between. CDR1 and CDR2 (germline): SGHTA, FQGTGA. This CDR3 has 13 residues. CDR3 loop: CASSLTEASEQFF. Here the CDR3 DNA reads TGTGCCAGCAGCTTAACGGAAGCCTCTGAGCAGTTCTTC. Combining the CDR3 with reference TRBV7-3 and TRBJ2-1 gives the whole variable domain GAGVSQTPSNKVTEKGKYVELRCDPISGHTALYWYRQSLGQGPEFLIYFQGTGAADDSGLPNDRFFAVRPEGSVSTLKIQRTERGDSAVYLCASSLTEASEQFFGPGTRLTVL.

The V and J genes are TRBV7-9 and TRBJ2-2; 12 bases match TRBD2. V gave up 6 bases and J gave up 4 bases; unmatched junction bases: 6. CDR3 length: 16 residues. From germline, CDR1 is SEHNR and CDR2 FQNEAQ (reference sequence). The CDR3 loop reads CASSMSSGGATGELFF. The CDR3 DNA sequence: TGTGCCAGCAGTATGTCTAGCGGGGGGGCCACCGGGGAGCTGTTTTTT.

The chain uses TRBV5-8 and TRBJ1-1; a possible D gene is TRBD1 (5 bases). Per the germline V gene, CDR1 is SGHTS and CDR2 is YDEGEE. Trimming shortened V by 3 bases and J by 5 bases, and 20 bases separated the two germline ends. The CDR3 has 16 residues. CDR3 amino acids: CASSSVAQGSRTEAFF. The CDR3 nucleotides read TGTGCCAGCAGCTCTGTAGCCCAGGGATCTCGGACTGAAGCTTTCTTT.

The chain uses TRBV7-3 and TRBJ2-1, with D perhaps TRBD1 (5 bases). The CDR3 spans 13 residues. The germline V gene encodes CDR1 SGHTA and CDR2 FQGTGA. V was trimmed by 2 bases and J by 5 bases, leaving 7 bases between them. Here the CDR3 DNA reads TGTGCCAGCAGCTTAGGGGCCCACAATGAGCAGTTCTTC. This codes for CASSLGAHNEQFF. Based on the CDR3 plus reference TRBV7-3 and TRBJ2-1, the full variable domain is GAGVSQTPSNKVTEKGKYVELRCDPISGHTALYWYRQSLGQGPEFLIYFQGTGAADDSGLPNDRFFAVRPEGSVSTLKIQRTERGDSAVYLCASSLGAHNEQFFGPGTRLTVL.

V usage is TRBV18 and J usage is TRBJ1-6; maybe TRBD1 (6 bases). Germline-derived CDR1 and CDR2 are KGHSH and LQKENI. This CDR3 has 17 residues. Trimming removed 2 bases from V and 9 bases from J, with 20 bases in between. Written as DNA, the CDR3 is TGTGCCAGCTCACCAGTTCAATCGGGGGCAGGACGTTCACCCCTCCACTTT. Residues: CASSPVQSGAGRSPLHF.

The V gene is TRBV18, the J gene TRBJ2-5; TRBD2 matches 9 bases. Trimming at V came to 4 bases and at J to 1 base, leaving 7 bases not matched to a gene. From germline, CDR1 is KGHSH and CDR2 LQKENI. This CDR3 contains 16 residues. The CDR3 protein is CASSLRGAGGQETQYF. CDR3 nucleotide sequence: TGTGCCAGCTCACTACGAGGAGCGGGGGGCCAAGAGACCCAGTACTTC.

This clone was observed a few times. This chain links TRBV9 with TRBJ1-2; the D gene is possibly TRBD1 (5 bases). The CDR3 length is 15 residues. In germline, CDR1 is SGDLS, CDR2 YYNGEE. V lost 0 bases and J 1 base, leaving 10 bases between the germline ends. CDR3: CASSVEGDVNYGYTF. The DNA of the CDR3 is TGTGCCAGCAGCGTAGAAGGGGATGTTAACTATGGCTACACCTTC.

V usage is TRBV29-1 and J usage is TRBJ1-2; 10 bases match TRBD1. Trimming cost V 6 bases and J 7 bases; bases outside gene matches: 5. CDR3 length equals 12 residues. Looked up from germline, CDR1 is SQVTM and CDR2 is ANQGSEA. The CDR3 DNA reads TGCAGCGTCTCGACAGGGGGCCCTGGCTACACCTTC. The encoded protein is CSVSTGGPGYTF.

This clone appeared a few times. V is TRBV19 and J is TRBJ2-6; D is uncertain. The germline V gene has CDR1 LNHDA and CDR2 SQIVND (reference sequence). V was cut by 0 bases and J by 0 bases, with 6 bases left in between. There are 16 residues in the CDR3. DNA of the CDR3: TGTGCCAGTAGTATAGACAGCAACTCTGGGGCCAACGTCCTGACTTTC. Translated: CASSIDSNSGANVLTF.

The V gene is TRBV7-2, the J gene TRBJ2-7; TRBD1 might be the D (5 bases). Trimming shortened V by 3 bases and J by 2 bases, and 8 bases separated the two germline ends. The CDR3 has 13 residues. The germline gives CDR1 SGHTA, CDR2 FQGNSA. In DNA, the CDR3 is TGTGCCAGCAGCTTGACAGTTACCTACGAGCAGTACTTC. Translation: CASSLTVTYEQYF. The full variable domain, completed using reference TRBV7-2 and TRBJ2-7, is GAGVSQSPSNKVTEKGKDVELRCDPISGHTALYWYRQSLGQGLEFLIYFQGNSAPDKSGLPSDRFSAERTGGSVSTLTIQRTQQEDSAVYLCASSLTVTYEQYFGPGTRLTVT.

This chain links TRBV7-2 with TRBJ2-5; possible D gene TRBD1, 7 bases. V dropped 4 bases and J dropped 2 bases, with 14 bases sitting between them. Germline CDR1 is SGHTA and CDR2 is FQGNSA. The CDR3 is 15 amino acids. CDR3 DNA: TGTGCCAGCAGCTCCCCGACAGGGACTCAAGAGACCCAGTACTTC. Its protein product is CASSSPTGTQETQYF.

The chain employs TRBV6-5 and TRBJ1-4; the D is unclear. V lost 5 bases and J lost 5, with 15 bases in between. Germline assignment: CDR1 MNHEY and CDR2 SVGAGI. The CDR3 loop spans 15 amino acids. The CDR3 reads CASSQRRGGNEKLFF. CDR3 sequence (DNA): TGTGCCAGCAGTCAAAGGAGAGGCGGGAATGAAAAACTGTTTTTT.

This chain connects TRBV9 to TRBJ2-3; D gene uncertain. CDR1 and CDR2 from the germline V gene are SGDLS and YYNGEE. Trimming took off 0 bases at V and 2 bases at J, with 7 bases between the two ends. The CDR3 is 14 amino acids. The CDR3: CASSVALLTDTQYF. The CDR3 DNA reads TGTGCCAGCAGCGTAGCATTACTCACAGATACGCAGTATTTT.

Concerning this clone: Additional DNA sequences in this sample encode the identical CDR3. The chain combines TRBV11-2 with TRBJ2-5; D remains unclear. V lost 0 bases, J lost 5 bases, and 4 bases lay in between. Per the germline V gene, CDR1 is SGHAT and CDR2 is FQNNGV. There are 12 residues in the CDR3. CDR3 loop: CASSLEGETQYF. The CDR3 DNA sequence: TGTGCCAGCAGCTTAGAAGGGGAGACCCAGTACTTC.

This chain joins TRBV29-1 and TRBJ2-1; TRBD2 matches at 9 bases. J was trimmed by 7 bases and V by 5 bases; bases with no gene match: 15. Looked up from germline, CDR1 is SQVTM and CDR2 is ANQGSEA. The CDR3 has 16 residues. The CDR3 region has the DNA TGCAGCGTTTCGACCGGGACTAGCCGGTTCGGGAATGAGCAGTTCTTC. It is translated as CSVSTGTSRFGNEQFF.

The chain joins TRBV7-2 to TRBJ2-1; a weak D match, TRBD1 (6 bases). Germline-derived CDR1 and CDR2 are SGHTA and FQGNSA. V lost 4 bases to trimming and J lost 0 bases, with 10 bases between them. The length of the CDR3 is 15 residues. The CDR3, as DNA: TGTGCCAGCAGCTACGGACAGCTCTCCTACAATGAGCAGTTCTTC. This gives the protein CASSYGQLSYNEQFF.

J is TRBJ2-1 and V is TRBV29-1; 9 positions agree with TRBD2. This CDR3 has 14 residues. The germline CDR1 and CDR2 sequences are SQVTM and ANQGSEA. The J segment lost 6 bases and the V segment lost 5 bases, leaving 8 bases of the junction unmatched. CDR3 sequence (DNA): TGCAGCGTTCCCGAGCGGGGGGCTATCAATGAGCAGTTCTTC. Protein sequence: CSVPERGAINEQFF.

The chain links TRBV5-5 to TRBJ1-5; TRBD1 might be the D (5 bases). The CDR3 loop spans 13 amino acids. V gave up 0 bases and J gave up 5 bases, with 6 bases separating them. Per the germline V gene, CDR1 is SGHKS and CDR2 is YYEKEE (reference sequence). The CDR3 protein is CASSLGGDQPQHF. DNA for the CDR3: TGTGCCAGCAGCTTGGGAGGGGATCAGCCCCAGCATTTT.

This chain joins TRBV6-1 and TRBJ1-6, with TRBD1 as a possible D gene (5 bases). Trimming removed 8 bases at V and 3 bases at J, with 8 bases between. The V gene's germline CDR1 is MNHNS and CDR2 SASEGT. The CDR3 contains 13 residues. CDR3 sequence (DNA): TGTGCCAGCGAAGGGGTCTATAATTCACCCCTCCACTTT. Protein sequence: CASEGVYNSPLHF.